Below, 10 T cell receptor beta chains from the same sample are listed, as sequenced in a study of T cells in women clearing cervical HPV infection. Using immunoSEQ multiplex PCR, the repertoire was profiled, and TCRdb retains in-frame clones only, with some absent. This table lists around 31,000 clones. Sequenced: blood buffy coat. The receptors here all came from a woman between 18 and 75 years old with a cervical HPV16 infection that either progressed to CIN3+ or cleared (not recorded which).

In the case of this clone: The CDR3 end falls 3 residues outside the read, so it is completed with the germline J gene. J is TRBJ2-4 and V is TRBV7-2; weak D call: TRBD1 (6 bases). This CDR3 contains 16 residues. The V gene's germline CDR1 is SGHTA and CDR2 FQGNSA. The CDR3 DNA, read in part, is TGTGCCAGCAGCTTAGCGGGGAATGGGGGCAATCAGCCT. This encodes CASSLAGNGGNQP. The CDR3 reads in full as CASSLAGNGGNQPQYF.

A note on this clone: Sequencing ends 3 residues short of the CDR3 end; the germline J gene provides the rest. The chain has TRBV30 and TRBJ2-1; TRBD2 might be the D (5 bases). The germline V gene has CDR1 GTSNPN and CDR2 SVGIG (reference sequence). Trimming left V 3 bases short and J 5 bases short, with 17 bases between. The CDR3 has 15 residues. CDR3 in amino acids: CAWRPRTSTDNEQFF. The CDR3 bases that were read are TGTGCCTGGAGGCCCCGAACTAGTACTGACAATGAG.

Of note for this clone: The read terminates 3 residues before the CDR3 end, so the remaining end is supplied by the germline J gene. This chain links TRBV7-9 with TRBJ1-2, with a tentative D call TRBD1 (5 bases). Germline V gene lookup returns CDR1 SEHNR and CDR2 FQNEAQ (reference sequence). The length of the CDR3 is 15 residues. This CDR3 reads CASSLGLAWSYDYTF. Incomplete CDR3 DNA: TGTGCCAGCAGCTTGGGACTAGCGTGGTCCTACGAC.

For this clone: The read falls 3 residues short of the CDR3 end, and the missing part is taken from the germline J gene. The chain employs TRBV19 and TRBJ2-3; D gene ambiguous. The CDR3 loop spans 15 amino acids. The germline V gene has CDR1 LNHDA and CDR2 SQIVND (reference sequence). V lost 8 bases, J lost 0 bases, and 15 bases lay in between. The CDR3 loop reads CASALVSASTDTQYF. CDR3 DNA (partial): TGTGCCAGTGCCCTAGTGTCGGCTAGCACAGATACG.

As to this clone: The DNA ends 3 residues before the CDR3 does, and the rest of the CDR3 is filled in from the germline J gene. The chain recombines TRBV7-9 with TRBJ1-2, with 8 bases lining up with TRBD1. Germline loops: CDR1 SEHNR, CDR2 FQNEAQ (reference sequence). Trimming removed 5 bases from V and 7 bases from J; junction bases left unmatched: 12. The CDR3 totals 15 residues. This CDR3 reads CASSRTGGQSGGYTF. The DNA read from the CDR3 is TGTGCCAGCAGCCGCACAGGGGGGCAATCCGGTGGC.

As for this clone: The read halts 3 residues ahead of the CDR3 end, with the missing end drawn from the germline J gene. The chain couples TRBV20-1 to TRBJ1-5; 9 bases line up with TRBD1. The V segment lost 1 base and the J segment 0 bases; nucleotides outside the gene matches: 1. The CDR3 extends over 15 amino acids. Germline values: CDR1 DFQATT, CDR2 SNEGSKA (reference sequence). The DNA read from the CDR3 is TGCAGTGCTAGAGGGACAGGGGCTAGCAATCAGCCC. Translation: CSARGTGASNQP. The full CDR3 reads CSARGTGASNQPQHF.

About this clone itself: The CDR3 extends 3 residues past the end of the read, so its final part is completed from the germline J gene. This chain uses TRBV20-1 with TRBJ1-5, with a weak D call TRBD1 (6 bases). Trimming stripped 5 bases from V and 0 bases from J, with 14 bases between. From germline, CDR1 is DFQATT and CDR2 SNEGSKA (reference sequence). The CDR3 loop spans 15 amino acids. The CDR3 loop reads CSAGRGTTSNQPQHF. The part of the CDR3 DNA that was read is TGCAGTGCTGGGCGAGGGACAACTAGCAATCAGCCC.

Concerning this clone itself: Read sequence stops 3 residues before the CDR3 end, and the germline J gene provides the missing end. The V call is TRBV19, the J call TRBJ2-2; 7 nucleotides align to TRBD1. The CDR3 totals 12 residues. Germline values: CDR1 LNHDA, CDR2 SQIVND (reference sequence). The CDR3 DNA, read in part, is TGTGCCATCGGACAGGTTAATGAAAAG. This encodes CAIGQVNEK. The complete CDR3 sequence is CAIGQVNEKLFF. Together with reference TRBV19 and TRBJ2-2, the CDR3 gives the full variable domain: DGGITQSPKYLFRKEGQNVTLSCEQNLNHDAMYWYRQDPGQGLRLIYYSQIVNDFQKGDIAEGYSVSREKKESFPLTVTSAQKNPTAFYLCAIGQVNEKLFFGEGSRLTVL.

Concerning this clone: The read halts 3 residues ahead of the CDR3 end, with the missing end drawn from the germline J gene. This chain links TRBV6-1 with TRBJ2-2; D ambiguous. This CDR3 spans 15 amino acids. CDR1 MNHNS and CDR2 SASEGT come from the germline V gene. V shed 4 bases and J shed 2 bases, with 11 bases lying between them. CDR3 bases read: TGTGCCAGCAGTGCAGGCAGCTTAAACACCGGGGAG. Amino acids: CASSAGSLNTGE. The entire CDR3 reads CASSAGSLNTGELFF.

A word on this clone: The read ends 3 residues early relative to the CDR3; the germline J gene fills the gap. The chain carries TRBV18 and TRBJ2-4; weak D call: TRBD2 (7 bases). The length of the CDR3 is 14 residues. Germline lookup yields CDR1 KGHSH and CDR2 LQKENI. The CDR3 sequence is CASSLGAGDYGQYF. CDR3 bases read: TGTGCCAGCTCTCTCGGCGCAGGGGACTATGGT.